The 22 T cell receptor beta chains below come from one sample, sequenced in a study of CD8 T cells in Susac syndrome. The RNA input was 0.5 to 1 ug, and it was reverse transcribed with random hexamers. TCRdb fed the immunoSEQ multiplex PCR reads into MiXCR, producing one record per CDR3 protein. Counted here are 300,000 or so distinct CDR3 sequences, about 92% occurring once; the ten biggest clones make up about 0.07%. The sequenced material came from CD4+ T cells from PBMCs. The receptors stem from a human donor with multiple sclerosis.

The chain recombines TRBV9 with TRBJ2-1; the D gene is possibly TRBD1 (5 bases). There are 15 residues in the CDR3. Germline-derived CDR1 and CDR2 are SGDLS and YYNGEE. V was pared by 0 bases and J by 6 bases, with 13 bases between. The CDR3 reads CASSVGGRVVNEQFF. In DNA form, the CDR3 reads TGTGCCAGCAGCGTAGGGGGCAGGGTTGTCAATGAGCAGTTCTTC.

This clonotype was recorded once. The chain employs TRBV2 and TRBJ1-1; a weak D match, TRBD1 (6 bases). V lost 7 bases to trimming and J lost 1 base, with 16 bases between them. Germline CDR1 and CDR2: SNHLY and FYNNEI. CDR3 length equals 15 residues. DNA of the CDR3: TGTGCCAGCAAATCCAGGGGAACGGGGAACACTGAAGCTTTCTTT. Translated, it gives CASKSRGTGNTEAFF.

The CDR3 region is CSVDRQANEQFF. Written as DNA, the CDR3 is TGCAGCGTTGATCGGCAGGCCAATGAGCAGTTCTTC. The chain couples TRBV29-1 to TRBJ2-1; D is unclear. In germline, CDR1 is SQVTM, CDR2 ANQGSEA. This CDR3 contains 12 residues. Trimming shortened V by 3 bases and J by 6 bases, and 9 bases separated the two germline ends.

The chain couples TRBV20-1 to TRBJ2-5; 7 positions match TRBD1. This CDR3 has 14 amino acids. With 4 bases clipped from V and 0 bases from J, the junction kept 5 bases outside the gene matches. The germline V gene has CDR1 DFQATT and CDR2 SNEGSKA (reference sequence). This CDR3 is CSATRGPYQETQYF. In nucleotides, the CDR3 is TGCAGTGCTACGAGGGGGCCGTACCAAGAGACCCAGTACTTC.

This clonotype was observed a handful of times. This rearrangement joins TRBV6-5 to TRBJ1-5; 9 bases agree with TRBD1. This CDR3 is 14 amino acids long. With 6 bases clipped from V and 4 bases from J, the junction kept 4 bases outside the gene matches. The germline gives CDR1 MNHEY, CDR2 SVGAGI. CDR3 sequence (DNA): TGTGCCAGCAGACCCGGGACAGGGAATCAGCCCCAGCATTTT. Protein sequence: CASRPGTGNQPQHF.

CDR3 nucleotides: TGCAGTACACCCGGACAGGTGTACGGAAAACTGTTTTTT. Protein product: CSTPGQVYGKLFF. The J gene is TRBJ1-4, the V gene TRBV20-1, with 7 bases aligning to TRBD1. The germline V gene encodes CDR1 DFQATT and CDR2 SNEGSKA (reference sequence). The CDR3 length is 13 residues. The ends lost 8 bases at V and 10 bases at J; junction bases unmatched: 13.

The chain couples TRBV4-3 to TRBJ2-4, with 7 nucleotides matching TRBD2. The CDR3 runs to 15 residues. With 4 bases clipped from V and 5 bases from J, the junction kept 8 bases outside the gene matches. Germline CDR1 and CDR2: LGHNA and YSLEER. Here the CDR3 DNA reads TGCGCCAGCAGCCGCCGCACGGGGGGAGAAAACATTCAGTACTTC. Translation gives CASSRRTGGENIQYF.

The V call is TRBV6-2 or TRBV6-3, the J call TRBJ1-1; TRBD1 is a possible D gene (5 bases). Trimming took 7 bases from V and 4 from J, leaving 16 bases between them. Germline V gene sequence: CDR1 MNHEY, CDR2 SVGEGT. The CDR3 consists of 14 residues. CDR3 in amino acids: CASKPGGAVTEAFF. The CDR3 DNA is TGTGCCAGCAAGCCCGGAGGGGCGGTCACTGAAGCTTTCTTT.

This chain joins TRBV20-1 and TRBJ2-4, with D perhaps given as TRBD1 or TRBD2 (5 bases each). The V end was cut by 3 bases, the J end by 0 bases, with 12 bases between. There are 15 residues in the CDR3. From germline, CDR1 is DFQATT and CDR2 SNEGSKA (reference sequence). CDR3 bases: TGCAGTGCTAGCCGAAGAGGGACAGCCAAAAACATTCAGTACTTC. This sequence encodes CSASRRGTAKNIQYF.

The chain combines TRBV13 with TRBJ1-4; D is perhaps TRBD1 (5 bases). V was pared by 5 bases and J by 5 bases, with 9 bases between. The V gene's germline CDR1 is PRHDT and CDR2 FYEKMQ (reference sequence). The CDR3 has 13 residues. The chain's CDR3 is CASSRGRNEKLFF. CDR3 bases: TGTGCCAGCAGCCGGGGCCGAAATGAAAAACTGTTTTTT.

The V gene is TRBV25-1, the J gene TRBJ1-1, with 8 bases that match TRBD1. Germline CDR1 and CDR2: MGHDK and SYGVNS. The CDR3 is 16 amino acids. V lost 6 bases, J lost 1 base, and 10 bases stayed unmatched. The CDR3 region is CASSSVAGQGNTEAFF. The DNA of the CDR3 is TGTGCCAGCAGCTCGGTCGCCGGACAGGGGAACACTGAAGCTTTCTTT.

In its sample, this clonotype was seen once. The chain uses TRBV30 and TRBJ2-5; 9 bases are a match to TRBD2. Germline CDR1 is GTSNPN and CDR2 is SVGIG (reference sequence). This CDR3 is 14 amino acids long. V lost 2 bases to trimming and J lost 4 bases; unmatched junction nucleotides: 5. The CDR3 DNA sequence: TGTGCCTGGAGTCCCTCACTAGCGGGAGAGACCCAGTACTTC. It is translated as CAWSPSLAGETQYF.

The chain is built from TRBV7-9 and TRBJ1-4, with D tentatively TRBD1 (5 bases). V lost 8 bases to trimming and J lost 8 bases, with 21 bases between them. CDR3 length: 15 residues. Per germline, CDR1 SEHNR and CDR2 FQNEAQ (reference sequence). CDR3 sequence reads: CASSDTGGAREKLFF. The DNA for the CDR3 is TGTGCCAGCTCCGATACTGGAGGGGCTCGCGAAAAACTGTTTTTT.

CDR3 nucleotides: TGCAGCGTTGTCAACTCTGGAAACACCATATATTTT. Protein: CSVVNSGNTIYF. The V and J genes are TRBV29-1 and TRBJ1-3; unclear D gene. Per the germline V gene, CDR1 is SQVTM and CDR2 is ANQGSEA. The ends were cut back, 4 bases at V and 0 bases at J, with 4 bases in the middle. The CDR3 sequence is 12 residues long.

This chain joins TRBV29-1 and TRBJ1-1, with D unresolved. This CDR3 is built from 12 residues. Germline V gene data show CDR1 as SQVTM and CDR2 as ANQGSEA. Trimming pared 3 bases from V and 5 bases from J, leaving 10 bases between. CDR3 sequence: CSVEASVTEAFF. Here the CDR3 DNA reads TGCAGCGTTGAGGCCTCAGTGACTGAAGCTTTCTTT.

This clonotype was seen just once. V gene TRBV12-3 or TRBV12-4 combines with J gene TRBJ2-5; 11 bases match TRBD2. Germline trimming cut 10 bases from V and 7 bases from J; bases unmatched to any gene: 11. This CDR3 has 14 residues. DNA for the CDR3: TGTGCCACCTCAGTAGCGGGGGGGTTGGGGACCCAGTACTTC. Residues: CATSVAGGLGTQYF.

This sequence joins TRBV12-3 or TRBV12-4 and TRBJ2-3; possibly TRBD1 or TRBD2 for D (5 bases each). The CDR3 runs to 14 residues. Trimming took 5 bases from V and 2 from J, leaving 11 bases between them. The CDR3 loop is CASSGTDITDTQYF. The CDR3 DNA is TGTGCCAGCAGTGGGACGGACATCACAGATACGCAGTATTTT.

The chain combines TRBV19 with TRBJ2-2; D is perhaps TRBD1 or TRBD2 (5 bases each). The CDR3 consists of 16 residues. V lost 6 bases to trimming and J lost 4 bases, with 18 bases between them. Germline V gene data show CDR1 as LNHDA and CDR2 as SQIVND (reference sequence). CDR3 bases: TGTGCCAGTAGACAGACCGGGACGAGTCTCACCGGGGAGCTGTTTTTT. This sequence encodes CASRQTGTSLTGELFF.

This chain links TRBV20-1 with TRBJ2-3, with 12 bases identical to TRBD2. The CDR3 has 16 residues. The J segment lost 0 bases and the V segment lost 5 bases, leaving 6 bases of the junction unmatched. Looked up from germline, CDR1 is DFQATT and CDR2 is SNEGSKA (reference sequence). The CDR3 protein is CSAEGLAGTSTDTQYF. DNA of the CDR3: TGCAGTGCTGAAGGACTAGCGGGGACTAGCACAGATACGCAGTATTTT.

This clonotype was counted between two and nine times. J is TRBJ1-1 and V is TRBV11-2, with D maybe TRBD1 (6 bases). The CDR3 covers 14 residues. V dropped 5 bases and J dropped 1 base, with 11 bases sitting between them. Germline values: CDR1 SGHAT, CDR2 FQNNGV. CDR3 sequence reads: CASSPTGQNTEAFF. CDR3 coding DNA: TGTGCCAGCAGCCCAACGGGACAGAACACTGAAGCTTTCTTT.

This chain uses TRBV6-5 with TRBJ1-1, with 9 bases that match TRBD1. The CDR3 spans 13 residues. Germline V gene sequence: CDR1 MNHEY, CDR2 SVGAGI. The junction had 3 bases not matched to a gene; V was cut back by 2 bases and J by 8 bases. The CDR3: CASSYTGTGEAFF. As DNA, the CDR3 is TGTGCCAGCAGTTACACAGGGACAGGGGAAGCTTTCTTT.

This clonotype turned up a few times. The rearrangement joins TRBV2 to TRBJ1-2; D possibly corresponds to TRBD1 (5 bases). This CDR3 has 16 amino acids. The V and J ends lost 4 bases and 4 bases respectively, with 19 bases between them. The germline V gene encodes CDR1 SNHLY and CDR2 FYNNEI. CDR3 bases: TGTGCCAGCAGTGGGGGCACGGGGCTCGGGATCTATGGCTACACCTTC. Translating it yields CASSGGTGLGIYGYTF.